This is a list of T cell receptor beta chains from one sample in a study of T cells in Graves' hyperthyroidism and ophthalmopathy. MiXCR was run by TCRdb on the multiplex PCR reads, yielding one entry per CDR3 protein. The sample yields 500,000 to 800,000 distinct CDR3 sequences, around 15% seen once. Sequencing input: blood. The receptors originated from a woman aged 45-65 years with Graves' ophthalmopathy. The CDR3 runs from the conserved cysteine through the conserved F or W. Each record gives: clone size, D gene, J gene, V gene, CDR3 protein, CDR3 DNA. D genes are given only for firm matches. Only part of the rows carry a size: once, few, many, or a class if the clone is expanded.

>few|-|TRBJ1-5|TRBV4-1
CASSQDWLTTGSNQPQHF
TGCGCCAGCAGCCAAGATTGGCTCACAACAGGGAGCAATCAGCCCCAGCATTTT
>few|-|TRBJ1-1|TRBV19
CASSTRSKTVLNTEAFF
TGTGCCAGTAGTACCCGATCCAAGACAGTTCTGAACACTGAAGCTTTCTTT
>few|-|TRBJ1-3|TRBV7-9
CASSSPREGLNTIYF
TGTGCCAGCAGCTCCCCAAGGGAGGGACTGAACACCATATATTTT
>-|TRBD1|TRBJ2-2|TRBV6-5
CASSYPRRTGGSGTGELFF
TGTGCCAGCAGTTACCCCCGCCGGACAGGGGGCAGTGGCACCGGGGAGCTGTTTTTT
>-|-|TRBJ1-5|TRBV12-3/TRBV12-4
CASSPTGQNQPQHF
TGTGCCAGCAGTCCTACAGGGCAGAATCAGCCCCAGCATTTT
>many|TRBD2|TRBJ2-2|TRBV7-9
CASSKRLAQNTGELFF
TGTGCCAGCAGCAAAAGACTAGCGCAGAACACCGGGGAGCTGTTTTTT
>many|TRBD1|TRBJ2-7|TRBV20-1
CSARDNRGRFNEQYF
TGCAGTGCTAGAGATAACAGGGGGCGGTTTAACGAGCAGTACTTC
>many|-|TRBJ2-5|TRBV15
CATSSADQETQYF
TGTGCCACCAGTTCAGCGGACCAAGAGACCCAGTACTTC
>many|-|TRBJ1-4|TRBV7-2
CASSLGWLRDEKLFF
TGTGCCAGCAGTCTAGGATGGCTCAGGGATGAAAAACTGTTTTTT
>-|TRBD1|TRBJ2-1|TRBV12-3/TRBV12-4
CASSSRQGYNEQFF
TGTGCCAGCAGTTCCAGACAGGGGTACAATGAGCAGTTCTTC
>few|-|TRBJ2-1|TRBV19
CASNRGTSYNEQFF
TGTGCCAGTAATCGGGGGACTTCCTACAATGAGCAGTTCTTC
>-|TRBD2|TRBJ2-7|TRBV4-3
CASSQPGLAGPFLYEQYF
TGCGCCAGCAGCCAACCGGGACTAGCGGGACCCTTTCTGTACGAGCAGTACTTC
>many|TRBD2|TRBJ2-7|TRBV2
CASSERLAHEQYF
TGTGCCAGCAGTGAAAGACTAGCCCACGAGCAGTACTTC
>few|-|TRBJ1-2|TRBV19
CASSISSYYGYTF
TGTGCCAGTAGTATATCGTCATATTATGGCTACACCTTC
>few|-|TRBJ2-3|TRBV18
CASSPPNKPPPTDTQYF
TGTGCCAGCTCACCACCAAATAAGCCCCCCCCCACAGATACGCAGTATTTT
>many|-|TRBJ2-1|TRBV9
CASSDPSGRYNEQFF
TGTGCCAGCAGCGACCCAAGTGGGCGTTACAATGAGCAGTTCTTC
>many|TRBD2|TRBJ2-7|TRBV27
CASSPRTSPYEQYF
TGTGCCAGCAGTCCACGGACTAGTCCCTACGAGCAGTACTTC
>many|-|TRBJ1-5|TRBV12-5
CASGINSNQPQHF
TGTGCTAGTGGTATAAATAGCAATCAGCCCCAGCATTTT
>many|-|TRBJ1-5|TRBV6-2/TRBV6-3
CASTPDLYSNQPQHF
TGTGCCAGCACCCCGGACCTTTATAGCAATCAGCCCCAGCATTTT
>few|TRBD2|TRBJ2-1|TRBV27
CASSFFNGRNEQFF
TGTGCCAGCAGTTTCTTTAACGGGAGGAATGAGCAGTTCTTC
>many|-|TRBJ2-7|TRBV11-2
CATRDFYFEEQYF
TGTGCCACTCGGGACTTCTATTTTGAAGAGCAGTACTTC
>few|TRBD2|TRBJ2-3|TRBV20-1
CSAREFTGGGGTDTQYF
TGCAGTGCTAGAGAATTCACGGGAGGTGGGGGCACAGATACGCAGTATTTT
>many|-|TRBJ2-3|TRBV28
CASSYTGTSEGDTQYF
TGTGCCAGCAGTTACACTGGGACCTCGGAAGGGGATACGCAGTATTTT
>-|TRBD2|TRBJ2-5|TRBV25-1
CASSEPGLAQETQYF
TGTGCCAGCAGTGAACCCGGACTAGCCCAAGAGACCCAGTACTTC
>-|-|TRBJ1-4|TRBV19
CASSTRQQINEKLFF
TGTGCCAGCTCCACCCGACAGCAAATTAATGAAAAACTGTTTTTT
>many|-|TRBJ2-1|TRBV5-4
CASSPPPPAGLEQFF
TGTGCCAGCAGCCCACCTCCCCCGGCGGGCCTTGAGCAGTTCTTC
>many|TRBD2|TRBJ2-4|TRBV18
CASSPPMGAGAYIQYF
TGTGCCAGCTCACCACCCATGGGAGCGGGAGCGTACATTCAGTACTTC
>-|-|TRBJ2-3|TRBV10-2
CASTTGAADTQYF
TGCGCCAGCACCACGGGAGCCGCAGATACGCAGTATTTT
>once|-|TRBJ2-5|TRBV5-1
CASSFTPQETQYF
TGCGCCAGCAGCTTCACTCCCCAAGAGACCCAGTACTTC
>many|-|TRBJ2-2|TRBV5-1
CASSSDPNTGELFF
TGCGCCAGCAGCTCCGATCCGAACACCGGGGAGCTGTTTTTT
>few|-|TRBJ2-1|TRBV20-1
CSARAGNSYNEQFF
TGCAGTGCTAGAGCAGGAAATAGCTACAATGAGCAGTTCTTC
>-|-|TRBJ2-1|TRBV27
CASSYPGHINEQFF
TGTGCCAGCAGTTACCCGGGACATATCAATGAGCAGTTCTTC
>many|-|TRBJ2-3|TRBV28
CASNKGGTDTQYF
TGTGCCAGCAACAAGGGAGGCACAGATACGCAGTATTTT
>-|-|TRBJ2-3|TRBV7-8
CASSPSSASTDTQYF
TGTGCCAGCAGCCCGTCTAGCGCTAGCACAGATACGCAGTATTTT
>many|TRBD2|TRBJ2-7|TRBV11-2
CASSPGLAAPYEQYF
TGTGCCAGCAGCCCGGGACTAGCGGCCCCCTACGAGCAGTACTTC
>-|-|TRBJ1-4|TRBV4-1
CASSPSPAATNEKLFF
TGCGCCAGCAGCCCTTCGCCGGCAGCGACGAATGAAAAACTGTTTTTT
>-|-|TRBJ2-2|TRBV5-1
CASSLAPSANTGELFF
TGCGCCAGCAGCTTGGCCCCTAGCGCGAACACCGGGGAGCTGTTTTTT
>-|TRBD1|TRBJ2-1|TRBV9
CASSVDLLRDRGNEQFF
TGTGCCAGCAGCGTAGATTTACTCCGGGACAGGGGCAATGAGCAGTTCTTC
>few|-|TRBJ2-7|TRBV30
CAWSVLGVGGYEQYF
TGTGCCTGGAGTGTATTGGGTGTTGGCGGTTACGAGCAGTACTTC
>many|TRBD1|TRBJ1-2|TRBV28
CASSPPGGARGYTF
TGTGCCAGCAGCCCCCCAGGGGGCGCCAGGGGCTACACCTTC
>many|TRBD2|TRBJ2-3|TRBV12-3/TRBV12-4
CASRESGRAADTQYF
TGTGCCAGCAGAGAAAGCGGGAGGGCAGCGGATACGCAGTATTTT
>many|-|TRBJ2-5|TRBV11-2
CASSLRGQGFAETQYF
TGTGCCAGCAGCCTCCGGGGGCAGGGTTTCGCTGAGACCCAGTACTTC
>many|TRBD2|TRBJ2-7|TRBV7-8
CASSLSPVKAGEYEQYF
TGTGCCAGCAGCTTAAGCCCCGTAAAAGCGGGAGAGTACGAGCAGTACTTC
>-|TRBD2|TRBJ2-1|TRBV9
CASSVSGMTHNEQFF
TGTGCCAGCAGCGTTAGCGGGATGACTCACAATGAGCAGTTCTTC
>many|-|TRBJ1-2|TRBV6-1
CASSLGSVSSTF
TGTGCCAGCAGCCTAGGGAGTGTTTCGAGCACCTTC
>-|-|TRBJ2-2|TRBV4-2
CASSQGGGGELFF
TGTGCCAGCAGCCAGGGTGGGGGGGGGGAGCTGTTTTTT
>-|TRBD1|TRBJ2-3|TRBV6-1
CASSAGTGGITDTQYF
TGTGCCAGCAGCGCTGGGACAGGGGGAATCACAGATACGCAGTATTTT
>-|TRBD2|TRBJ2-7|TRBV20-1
CSARKTSGDYEQYF
TGCAGTGCTAGGAAAACTAGCGGTGACTACGAGCAGTACTTC
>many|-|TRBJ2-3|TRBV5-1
CASSFGRQIITDTQYF
TGCGCCAGCAGCTTTGGTCGACAGATAATTACAGATACGCAGTATTTT
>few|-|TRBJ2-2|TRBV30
CAWSRGNTGELFF
TGTGCCTGGAGTCGGGGGAACACCGGGGAGCTGTTTTTT
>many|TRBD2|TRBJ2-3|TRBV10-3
CAISDTGASGRAIADTQYF
TGTGCCATCAGTGACACGGGGGCTAGCGGGAGGGCCATAGCAGATACGCAGTATTTT
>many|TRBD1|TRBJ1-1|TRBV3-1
CASSQDWDRDQAKNTEAFF
TGTGCCAGCAGCCAAGATTGGGACAGGGATCAGGCGAAGAACACTGAAGCTTTCTTT
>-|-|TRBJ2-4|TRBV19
CASSPPRVQNIQYF
TGTGCCAGTAGTCCCCCCCGCGTGCAAAACATTCAGTACTTC